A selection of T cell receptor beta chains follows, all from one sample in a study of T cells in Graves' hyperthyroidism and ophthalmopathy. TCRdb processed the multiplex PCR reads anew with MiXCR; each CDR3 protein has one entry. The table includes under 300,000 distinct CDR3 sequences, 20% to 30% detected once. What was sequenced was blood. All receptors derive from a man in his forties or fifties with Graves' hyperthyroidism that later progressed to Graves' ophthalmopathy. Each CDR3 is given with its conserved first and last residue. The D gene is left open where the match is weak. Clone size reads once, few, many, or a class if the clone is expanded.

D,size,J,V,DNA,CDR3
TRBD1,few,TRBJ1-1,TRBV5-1,TGCGCCAGCAGCTTCAGCGGACAGGGCGGTGTCACTGAAGCTTTCTTT,CASSFSGQGGVTEAFF
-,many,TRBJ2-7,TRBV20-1,TGCAGTGCCAGGATAGCGTCTACCTACGAGCAGTACTTC,CSARIASTYEQYF
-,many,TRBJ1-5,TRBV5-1,TGTGCCAGCAGTTTAGGGACTGGGAGCAATCAGCCCCAGCATTTT,CASSLGTGSNQPQHF
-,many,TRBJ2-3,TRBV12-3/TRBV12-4,TGTGCCAGCAGACTTGCTTTAGATACGCAGTATTTT,CASRLALDTQYF
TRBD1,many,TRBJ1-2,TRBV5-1,TGCGCCAGCAGCCCACAGGGGACTGGCTACACCTTC,CASSPQGTGYTF
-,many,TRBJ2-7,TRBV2,TGTGCCAGCAGTGAAGCGGGGGGGCAGGCCTACGAGCAGTACTTC,CASSEAGGQAYEQYF
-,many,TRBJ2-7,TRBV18,TGTGCCAGCTCACCCGGGGCCATGAAAGACGAGCAGTACTTC,CASSPGAMKDEQYF
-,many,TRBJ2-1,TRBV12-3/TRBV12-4,TGTGCCAGCAGCCTCGGATGGAATGAGCAGTTCTTC,CASSLGWNEQFF
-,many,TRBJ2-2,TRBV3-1,TGTGCCAGCAGCCAAGAGTTTTTCCTGGGCAACACCGGGGAGCTGTTTTTT,CASSQEFFLGNTGELFF
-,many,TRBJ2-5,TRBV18,TGTGCCAGCTCACCACCGAGCTCCCAAGAGACCCAGTACTTC,CASSPPSSQETQYF